These 32 T cell receptor beta chains were sequenced from one sample in a study of cytomegalovirus exposure and HLA in healthy donors (dated by TCRdb to 2015 to 2018). The library was obtained by the immunoSEQ multiplex PCR assay. The multiplex PCR relied on a mix of 60 forward primers for TCR Vbeta segments and 13 reverse primers for TCR Jbeta segments. Imported from immuneACCESS, the table was reduced by TCRdb to in-frame sequences with V and J called. These copies leave out some clones; in studies compared against another copy, an unresolved V gene accounts for under half, and the cause of the remainder is not known. The sample yields around 110,000 clones; about 76% were counted once. The ten largest make up approximately 4.4% of the sample. The sequencing input was PBMCs. The receptors shown here come from a man aged 25-40 years in good health and CMV-seropositive.

This rearrangement joins TRBV27 to TRBJ2-7, with TRBD1 as a possible D gene (6 bases). Trimming left V 5 bases short and J 2 bases short, with 13 bases between. Germline V lookup: CDR1 MNHEY, CDR2 SMNVEV (reference sequence). The CDR3 is made up of 14 amino acids. Written as DNA, the CDR3 is TGTGCCAGCAGTCAGCCGGGACACCCCTACGAGCAGTACTTC. It specifies CASSQPGHPYEQYF.

The V gene is TRBV7-2, the J gene TRBJ2-2; D not certain. The germline V gene has CDR1 SGHTA and CDR2 FQGNSA. The V end was cut by 7 bases, the J end by 7 bases, with 7 bases between. This CDR3 contains 11 residues. The CDR3 DNA follows: TGTGCCAGCACCCCGGGCGGGGAGCTGTTTTTT. This translates into CASTPGGELFF.

The chain recombines TRBV28 with TRBJ2-3, with D tentatively TRBD2 (6 bases). Germline CDR1 reads MDHEN; CDR2 reads SYDVKM. The CDR3 runs to 17 residues. V was trimmed by 2 bases and J by 0 bases, leaving 15 bases between them. The CDR3 loop reads CASSLVAELTSTDTQYF. The CDR3 DNA reads TGTGCCAGCAGTTTAGTAGCGGAACTGACTAGCACAGATACGCAGTATTTT.

This chain joins TRBV9 and TRBJ2-5, with 7 bases aligning to TRBD1. The germline V gene has CDR1 SGDLS and CDR2 YYNGEE. V trimming: 3 bases; J trimming: 1 base; junction bases outside the gene matches: 0. This CDR3 comprises 13 residues. The CDR3 DNA follows: TGTGCCAGCAGCGGGACAGGCCAAGAGACCCAGTACTTC. This codes for CASSGTGQETQYF.

V and J are TRBV11-2 and TRBJ2-7; 9 bases fit TRBD1. In germline, CDR1 is SGHAT, CDR2 FQNNGV. CDR3 length equals 16 residues. V trimming: 5 bases; J trimming: 4 bases; junction bases outside the gene matches: 12. The CDR3 is CASSLVPGQGGYEQYF. In DNA form, the CDR3 reads TGTGCCAGCAGCCTTGTCCCGGGACAGGGAGGGTACGAGCAGTACTTC.

This chain connects TRBV7-9 to TRBJ1-2; 7 nucleotides align to TRBD1. Germline values: CDR1 SEHNR, CDR2 FQNEAQ (reference sequence). Trimming removed 6 bases from V and 4 bases from J; junction bases left unmatched: 5. This CDR3 is built from 13 residues. CDR3 in DNA: TGTGCCAGCAGTTGGGACAGTGGCTATGGCTACACCTTC. Translated: CASSWDSGYGYTF. The entire variable domain, with the rest obtained from reference TRBV7-9 and TRBJ1-2, is as follows: DTGVSQNPRHKITKRGQNVTFRCDPISEHNRLYWYRQTLGQGPEFLTYFQNEAQLEKSRLLSDRFSAERPKGSFSTLEIQRTEQGDSAMYLCASSWDSGYGYTFGSGTRLTVV.

The gene calls are TRBV4-2 and TRBJ1-1; D is unclear. From germline, CDR1 is LGHNA and CDR2 YNFKEQ. The CDR3 consists of 13 residues. V was clipped by 1 base and J by 7 bases, with 10 bases between them. The CDR3 nucleotides read TGTGCCAGCAGCCAAGGAGGGAGCGGTGAAGCTTTCTTT. Translated: CASSQGGSGEAFF.

The rearrangement uses TRBV30 and TRBJ2-7; 8 nucleotides match TRBD1. The ends lost 1 base at V and 5 bases at J; junction bases unmatched: 7. In germline, CDR1 is GTSNPN, CDR2 SVGIG (reference sequence). This CDR3 has 14 amino acids. Here the CDR3 reads CAWSEAGGVNEQYF. The CDR3 nucleotides are TGTGCCTGGAGTGAGGCAGGGGGCGTCAACGAGCAGTACTTC.

The chain is built from TRBV19 and TRBJ2-3; 8 bases line up with TRBD1. The ends lost 6 bases at V and 3 bases at J; junction bases unmatched: 2. The germline CDR1 and CDR2 sequences are LNHDA and SQIVND (reference sequence). This CDR3 has 13 amino acids. CDR3 loop: CASRDRATDTQYF. In nucleotides, the CDR3 is TGTGCCAGTAGGGACAGGGCGACAGATACGCAGTATTTT.

This rearrangement joins TRBV4-3 to TRBJ1-5; D call uncertain. With 0 bases removed from V and 5 bases from J, the gap between germline ends came to 14 bases. The CDR3 is 16 amino acids. Germline loops: CDR1 LGHNA, CDR2 YSLEER. The CDR3: CASSQEGRPGDQPQHF. The CDR3 DNA follows: TGCGCCAGCAGCCAAGAAGGGAGACCTGGAGATCAGCCCCAGCATTTT.

The chain uses TRBV5-6 and TRBJ1-2, with D perhaps TRBD1 (5 bases). The CDR3 has 14 residues. V shed 0 bases and J shed 10 bases, with 16 bases lying between them. The germline CDR1 and CDR2 sequences are SGHDT and YYEEEE. CDR3 in DNA: TGTGCCAGCAGCTTGGTCAGGGTCGCAGTTAACTACACCTTC. As protein: CASSLVRVAVNYTF.

The chain combines TRBV5-1 with TRBJ2-1, with 12 bases that match TRBD2. Germline trimming cut 4 bases from V and 10 bases from J; bases unmatched to any gene: 9. CDR3 length: 15 residues. CDR1 is SGHRS and CDR2 is YFSETQ in the germline V gene. CDR3: CASSASGGASGEQFF. The DNA of the CDR3 is TGCGCCAGCAGCGCTAGCGGGGGGGCCTCGGGGGAGCAGTTCTTC.

This clone has only one observation. The rearrangement joins TRBV29-1 to TRBJ1-2; 9 bases line up with TRBD1. Trimming removed 7 bases from V and 7 bases from J; junction bases left unmatched: 10. Germline CDR1 reads SQVTM; CDR2 reads ANQGSEA. The CDR3 contains 13 residues. The CDR3 DNA sequence: TGCAGCGCAGCAACAGGGGGCTCACGTGGCTACACCTTC. Translation gives CSAATGGSRGYTF. Combining the CDR3 with reference TRBV29-1 and TRBJ1-2 gives the whole variable domain SAVISQKPSRDICQRGTSLTIQCQVDSQVTMMFWYRQQPGQSLTLIATANQGSEATYESGFVIDKFPISRPNLTFSTLTVSNMSPEDSSIYLCSAATGGSRGYTFGSGTRLTVV.

The gene calls are TRBV15 and TRBJ2-3; 9 bases line up with TRBD1. The germline V gene encodes CDR1 LNHNV and CDR2 YYDKDF (reference sequence). The CDR3 totals 14 residues. Losses at the gene ends were 4 bases for V and 7 bases for J; bases not matched to a gene: 6. The DNA of the CDR3 is TGTGCCACCAGCACCCGGACAGGGGAAAATACGCAGTATTTT. Residues: CATSTRTGENTQYF.

The chain couples TRBV7-2 to TRBJ1-2; weak D call: TRBD1 (5 bases). Trimming stripped 2 bases from V and 0 bases from J, with 10 bases between. The CDR3 has 15 residues. From germline, CDR1 is SGHTA and CDR2 FQGNSA. This CDR3 reads CASSLSATANYGYTF. The CDR3 DNA sequence: TGTGCCAGCAGCTTAAGTGCGACAGCTAACTATGGCTACACCTTC.

This clone showed up just once. The rearrangement links TRBV6-5 to TRBJ1-6; 9 positions match TRBD1. Looked up from germline, CDR1 is MNHEY and CDR2 is SVGAGI. The CDR3 is 14 residues long. Germline trimming cut 4 bases from V and 10 bases from J; bases unmatched to any gene: 5. In DNA form, the CDR3 reads TGTGCCAGCAGTTTACAGGGGGCCGACTCACCCCTCCACTTT. As protein: CASSLQGADSPLHF.

The V call is TRBV11-2, the J call TRBJ2-5; possible D gene TRBD1, 6 bases. Looked up from germline, CDR1 is SGHAT and CDR2 is FQNNGV. Trimming pared 5 bases from V and 4 bases from J, leaving 14 bases between. This CDR3 contains 14 residues. This CDR3 reads CASSPTGLGETQYF. As DNA, the CDR3 is TGTGCCAGCAGCCCGACAGGTCTGGGAGAGACCCAGTACTTC.

V and J are TRBV5-5 and TRBJ1-6; D perhaps matches TRBD1 (5 bases). Germline values: CDR1 SGHKS, CDR2 YYEKEE (reference sequence). V was clipped by 5 bases and J by 3 bases, with 12 bases between them. CDR3 length: 15 amino acids. CDR3 sequence: CASRGGLNYNSPLHF. CDR3 DNA: TGTGCCAGCAGGGGGGGACTGAACTATAATTCACCCCTCCACTTT.

This clone was seen a handful of times. The rearrangement uses TRBV15 and TRBJ1-6; the match to TRBD1 covers 7 bases. Germline CDR1 reads LNHNV; CDR2 reads YYDKDF (reference sequence). Trimming at V came to 5 bases and at J to 6 bases, leaving 7 bases not matched to a gene. The CDR3 is made up of 15 amino acids. The CDR3 sequence: CATSGTGALNSPLHF. The DNA for the CDR3 is TGTGCCACCAGCGGAACAGGGGCACTTAATTCACCCCTCCACTTT.

V and J are TRBV28 and TRBJ2-3, with D possibly matching TRBD1 (5 bases). CDR1 MDHEN and CDR2 SYDVKM come from the germline V gene. The CDR3 has 16 amino acids. Between the trimmed V and J ends, which lost 5 bases and 1 base, there was a span of 16 bases. The CDR3 coding sequence is TGTGCCAGCAGTCGGCAGGCAGGGTGGGGCACAGATACGCAGTATTTT. Translated, it gives CASSRQAGWGTDTQYF.

This sequence joins TRBV6-1 and TRBJ1-5; 9 nucleotides line up with TRBD1. The CDR3 covers 15 residues. Germline CDR1 and CDR2: MNHNS and SASEGT. The trim removed 7 bases at V and 3 bases at J, leaving 7 bases unmatched. CDR3 in amino acids: CASNPDRGYNQPQHF. The CDR3 bases are TGTGCCAGCAACCCGGACAGGGGATACAATCAGCCCCAGCATTTT.

This chain joins TRBV10-2 and TRBJ2-1, with unresolved D. Germline CDR1 is WSHSY and CDR2 is SAAADI. The CDR3 consists of 15 residues. V lost 3 bases to trimming and J lost 0 bases, with 9 bases between them. The CDR3 protein is CASSDAESSYNEQFF. The CDR3 DNA follows: TGCGCCAGCAGTGATGCGGAGAGCTCCTACAATGAGCAGTTCTTC.

The chain employs TRBV2 and TRBJ1-1; D uncertain. Germline V CDR1 and CDR2: SNHLY, FYNNEI. CDR3 length equals 13 residues. V was clipped by 6 bases and J by 5 bases, with 13 bases between them. The CDR3 spells CASRPEAETEAFF. As DNA, the CDR3 is TGTGCCAGCAGACCGGAGGCGGAGACTGAAGCTTTCTTT.

The chain combines TRBV5-1 with TRBJ2-2, with 7 bases that match TRBD1. This CDR3 comprises 16 residues. After removal of 0 bases from V and 7 bases from J, the junction contained 9 bases not matched to a gene. The V gene's germline CDR1 is SGHRS and CDR2 YFSETQ. CDR3 residues: CASSLEGQSSYGELFF. The CDR3 bases are TGCGCCAGCAGCTTGGAGGGACAGTCTTCCTACGGGGAGCTGTTTTTT.

This clone has just a few counts. V gene TRBV6-5 combines with J gene TRBJ1-2, with TRBD1 as a possible D gene (5 bases). Germline loops: CDR1 MNHEY, CDR2 SVGAGI. This CDR3 contains 15 residues. V was clipped by 6 bases and J by 0 bases, with 14 bases between them. The CDR3 here is CASSRDRYTNYGYTF. The CDR3, as DNA: TGTGCCAGCAGCCGCGACAGATACACTAACTATGGCTACACCTTC.

This chain uses TRBV28 with TRBJ1-2; 11 bases match TRBD1. V shed 10 bases and J 4 bases; nucleotides not matched to a gene: 2. Germline V gene data show CDR1 as MDHEN and CDR2 as SYDVKM. The CDR3 runs to 12 residues. The CDR3 here is CAIGQGAYGYTF. The CDR3 DNA follows: TGTGCCATCGGACAGGGGGCCTATGGCTACACCTTC.

The chain joins TRBV6-5 to TRBJ1-1; weak D call: TRBD1 (5 bases). The CDR3 consists of 13 residues. CDR1 is MNHEY and CDR2 is SVGAGI in the germline V gene. Between the trimmed V and J ends, which lost 10 bases and 1 base, there was a span of 13 bases. CDR3 sequence: CATQEGRNTEAFF. CDR3 nucleotides: TGTGCCACCCAGGAGGGGAGGAACACTGAAGCTTTCTTT.

The V and J genes are TRBV18 and TRBJ2-7; TRBD2 matches 7 bases. Germline assignment: CDR1 KGHSH and CDR2 LQKENI. The CDR3 sequence is 14 residues long. V shed 4 bases and J 6 bases; nucleotides not matched to a gene: 9. CDR3 bases: TGTGCCAGCTCACGGGGGAGCGGGGCCTTCGAGCAGTACTTC. Protein sequence: CASSRGSGAFEQYF.

V is TRBV5-4 and J is TRBJ1-2; 8 nucleotides match TRBD1. CDR3 size: 14 residues. Germline trimming cut 4 bases from V and 7 bases from J; bases unmatched to any gene: 9. Per the germline V gene, CDR1 is SGHNT and CDR2 is YYREEE (reference sequence). CDR3 sequence (DNA): TGTGCCAGCAGCGAAGGACAGGGTGATGGTGGCTACACCTTC. It translates to CASSEGQGDGGYTF.

This rearrangement joins TRBV28 to TRBJ2-7; 8 nucleotides align to TRBD2. This CDR3 comprises 15 residues. V shed 8 bases, J shed 4 bases, and the junction held 13 bases outside the gene matches. CDR1 MDHEN and CDR2 SYDVKM come from the germline V gene. DNA of the CDR3: TGTGCCAGCGGCCCGTTTTCGGGAGGGAGGTACGAGCAGTACTTC. It is translated as CASGPFSGGRYEQYF.

V gene TRBV5-6 combines with J gene TRBJ2-3; maybe TRBD1 (5 bases). The germline V and J ends were trimmed by 0 bases and 4 bases, with 9 bases remaining between them. Germline V gene sequence: CDR1 SGHDT, CDR2 YYEEEE. The CDR3 length is 14 residues. CDR3 region: CASSLAAGSDTQYF. Written as DNA, the CDR3 is TGTGCCAGCAGCTTGGCGGCAGGGTCAGATACGCAGTATTTT.

Only one count was recorded for this clone. The chain employs TRBV4-1 and TRBJ2-2; 8 bases fit TRBD1. The CDR3 sequence is 15 residues long. Germline values: CDR1 MGHRA, CDR2 YSYEKL. V shed 4 bases and J 6 bases; nucleotides not matched to a gene: 7. In DNA, the CDR3 is TGCGCCAGCAGCCGCGGACAGGGCTGGTCCGGGGAGCTGTTTTTT. Protein product: CASSRGQGWSGELFF.